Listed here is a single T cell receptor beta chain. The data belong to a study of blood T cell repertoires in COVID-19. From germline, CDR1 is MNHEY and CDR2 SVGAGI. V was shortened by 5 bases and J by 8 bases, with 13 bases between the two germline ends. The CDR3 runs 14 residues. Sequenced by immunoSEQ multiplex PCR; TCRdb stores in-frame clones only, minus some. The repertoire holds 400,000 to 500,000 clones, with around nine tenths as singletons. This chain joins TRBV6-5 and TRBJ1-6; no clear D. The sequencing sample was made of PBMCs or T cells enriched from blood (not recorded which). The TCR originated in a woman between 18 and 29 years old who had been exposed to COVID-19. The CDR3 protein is CASSMTSFDSPLHF. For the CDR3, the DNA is TGTGCCAGCAGTATGACAAGCTTCGATTCACCCCTCCACTTT.